These T cell receptor beta chains were read from a single sample in a study of response to subunit inactivated influenza vaccine. TCRdb called the RT-PCR reads again in MiXCR, with one record for every CDR3 protein. Of about 520,000 distinct CDR3 sequences detected, around 7.9% appear once; the ten largest clones hold around 14%. The sequencing here drew on PBMCs from blood, taken roughly 24 months after vaccination. Every receptor here comes from a man in his fifties or sixties who received an inactivated influenza vaccine. The CDR3 runs from the conserved cysteine through the conserved F or W. The D gene is left open where the match is weak. Rows may omit the clone size; those that give it use once, few, many or a size class.

d_gene	len	abundance	v_gene	j_gene	CDR3aa	CDR3nt
.	15	.	TRBV28	TRBJ1-3	CASSFRSTAGNTIYF	TGTGCCAGCAGTTTCCGGTCTACAGCTGGAAACACCATATATTTT
.	16	.	TRBV18	TRBJ2-2	CASSPFERISTGELFF	TGTGCCAGCTCACCATTCGAACGGATATCCACCGGGGAGCTGTTTTTT
.	13	many	TRBV20-1	TRBJ2-7	CSARGPGFYEQYF	TGCAGTGCTCGGGGGCCAGGGTTCTACGAGCAGTACTTC
TRBD2	16	.	TRBV6-5	TRBJ2-7	CASSYGLAGGFYEQYF	TGTGCCAGCAGCTATGGACTAGCGGGAGGATTCTACGAGCAGTACTTC
TRBD1	14	many	TRBV5-1	TRBJ2-7	CASSFGTDYYEQYF	TGCGCCAGCAGCTTCGGGACAGATTACTACGAGCAGTACTTC
.	13	few	TRBV20-1	TRBJ1-5	CSAPLGLGQPQHF	TGCAGTGCTCCTTTGGGGCTGGGGCAGCCCCAGCATTTT
.	12	many	TRBV27	TRBJ1-2	CASSLGGSGYTF	TGTGCCAGCAGTTTAGGGGGGTCTGGCTACACCTTC
.	15	few	TRBV6-1	TRBJ2-3	CASSERDPRGDTQYF	TGTGCCAGCAGTGAAAGGGACCCTAGGGGAGATACGCAGTATTTT
.	13	few	TRBV7-7	TRBJ2-5	CASSLNRAETQYF	TGTGCTAGCAGCTTAAACAGGGCCGAGACCCAGTACTTC
.	11	many	TRBV19	TRBJ2-1	CATGVYNEQFF	TGTGCCACGGGGGTATACAATGAGCAGTTCTTC
TRBD2	16	.	TRBV11-2	TRBJ2-1	CASSWRGTSGHNEQFF	TGTGCCAGCAGCTGGAGGGGCACTAGCGGACACAATGAGCAGTTCTTC
TRBD2	18	.	TRBV20-1	TRBJ2-1	CSARGASPLSGRRNEQFF	TGCAGTGCTAGAGGCGCCAGCCCTCTTAGCGGGAGACGCAATGAGCAGTTCTTC
.	17	few	TRBV10-1	TRBJ1-5	CASSESKSTSSNQPQHF	TGCGCCAGCAGTGAGTCGAAGTCAACTTCAAGCAATCAGCCCCAGCATTTT
.	14	.	TRBV20-1	TRBJ2-3	CSALWVQGTDTQYF	TGCAGTGCTTTATGGGTCCAGGGCACAGATACGCAGTATTTT
.	11	.	TRBV7-2	TRBJ2-7	CASSFGREQYF	TGTGCCAGCAGCTTTGGGCGGGAGCAGTACTTC
.	15	many	TRBV11-2	TRBJ1-3	CASSLGDMRGNTIYF	TGTGCCAGCAGCTTAGGGGACATGAGAGGGAACACCATATATTTT
TRBD2	17	few	TRBV4-2	TRBJ2-3	CASSQGPAGGMTDTQYF	TGTGCCAGCAGCCAAGGCCCAGCGGGGGGAATGACAGATACGCAGTATTTT
.	15	.	TRBV6-5	TRBJ1-6	CASSNPGGRDSPLHF	TGTGCCAGCAGTAACCCGGGGGGGCGAGATTCACCCCTCCACTTT
TRBD2	15	.	TRBV7-2	TRBJ2-3	CASSQLAGGPDTQYF	TGTGCCAGCAGCCAACTAGCGGGGGGGCCAGATACGCAGTATTTT
.	13	few	TRBV20-1	TRBJ2-1	CSARRDKDNEQFF	TGCAGTGCTCGCCGGGACAAAGACAATGAGCAGTTCTTC
.	14	many	TRBV28	TRBJ2-5	CASTEQGGQETQYF	TGTGCCAGCACCGAACAGGGAGGCCAAGAGACCCAGTACTTC
.	14	.	TRBV6-1	TRBJ2-2	CASLRGPNTGELFF	TGTGCCAGCCTACGGGGGCCGAACACCGGGGAGCTGTTTTTT
.	14	few	TRBV5-5	TRBJ1-4	CASSQGTNNEKLFF	TGTGCCAGCAGCCAGGGGACCAATAATGAAAAACTGTTTTTT
TRBD1	15	few	TRBV19	TRBJ2-7	CASSAAGGAAYEQYF	TGTGCCAGTAGTGCCGCAGGGGGCGCGGCCTACGAGCAGTACTTC
.	15	many	TRBV4-3	TRBJ2-3	CASSQDDRSTDTQYF	TGCGCCAGCAGCCAAGATGACAGAAGCACAGATACGCAGTATTTT
.	14	.	TRBV12-3/TRBV12-4	TRBJ1-1	CASSIPGQNTEAFF	TGTGCCAGCAGTATTCCGGGACAGAACACTGAAGCTTTCTTT
TRBD1	14	.	TRBV29-1	TRBJ2-7	CSVVDRDSSYEQYF	TGCAGCGTTGTCGACAGGGATAGCTCCTACGAGCAGTACTTC
TRBD2	15	many	TRBV7-2	TRBJ2-7	CASSWTSGGASEQYF	TGTGCCAGCAGTTGGACTAGCGGGGGGGCCAGCGAGCAGTACTTC
TRBD1	14	many	TRBV20-1	TRBJ2-2	CSAKTGGDNGELFF	TGCAGTGCCAAGACAGGGGGCGATAACGGGGAGCTGTTTTTT
.	14	many	TRBV5-1	TRBJ2-4	CASSLGGPGNIQYF	TGCGCCAGCAGCTTGGGAGGGCCCGGAAACATTCAGTACTTC
TRBD1	15	few	TRBV7-2	TRBJ2-7	CASSSRTGITYEQYF	TGTGCCAGCAGCTCCCGGACAGGGATTACCTACGAGCAGTACTTC
TRBD1	13	many	TRBV7-8	TRBJ1-1	CASSITDRAEAFF	TGTGCCAGCAGCATCACGGACAGGGCTGAAGCTTTCTTT
.	15	.	TRBV6-2/TRBV6-3	TRBJ1-1	CASTTRGRGGTEAFF	TGTGCCAGCACTACAAGAGGAAGAGGGGGAACTGAAGCTTTCTTT
.	11	many	TRBV20-1	TRBJ1-5	CSAKGNQPQHF	TGCAGTGCAAAAGGCAATCAGCCCCAGCATTTT
.	13	.	TRBV3-1	TRBJ2-7	CASSQDSMWEQYF	TGTGCCAGCAGCCAAGATTCAATGTGGGAGCAGTACTTC
.	12	few	TRBV20-1	TRBJ1-1	CSARTRDTEAFF	TGCAGTGCTAGAACCCGGGACACTGAAGCTTTCTTT
TRBD1	16	.	TRBV3-1	TRBJ2-5	CASSLRTGRGAQTQYF	TGTGCCAGCAGCCTGAGGACAGGACGGGGTGCACAGACCCAGTACTTC
.	13	many	TRBV10-3	TRBJ2-2	CAISEGGTGELFF	TGTGCCATCAGTGAGGGGGGAACCGGGGAGCTGTTTTTT
TRBD2	12	many	TRBV12-3/TRBV12-4	TRBJ2-1	CASSLVSGEQFF	TGTGCCAGCAGTTTAGTTAGCGGGGAGCAGTTCTTC
.	16	many	TRBV13	TRBJ2-7	CASSLPRKGEPYEQYF	TGTGCCAGCAGCTTACCCAGGAAGGGTGAACCCTACGAGCAGTACTTC
TRBD1	15	.	TRBV3-1	TRBJ1-6	CASSQGRRGNSPLHF	TGTGCCAGCAGCCAAGGGCGCAGGGGGAATTCACCCCTCCACTTT
.	11	few	TRBV19	TRBJ2-7	CASSGWDEQYF	TGTGCCAGTAGTGGTTGGGACGAGCAGTACTTC
TRBD1	15	.	TRBV29-1	TRBJ2-5	CSVLTGLTIEETQYF	TGCAGCGTCCTGACAGGGCTGACTATCGAAGAGACCCAGTACTTC
TRBD1	13	many	TRBV12-3/TRBV12-4	TRBJ1-1	CASSLRGPGEAFF	TGTGCCAGCAGTTTAAGGGGGCCCGGTGAAGCTTTCTTT
TRBD1	13	.	TRBV9	TRBJ2-3	CASSPHRGNTQYF	TGTGCCAGCAGCCCTCACAGGGGTAATACGCAGTATTTT
.	11	many	TRBV10-3	TRBJ2-7	CAISARHEQYF	TGTGCCATCAGCGCACGCCACGAGCAGTACTTC
TRBD1	16	.	TRBV4-3	TRBJ2-6	CASSQAGGSGANVLTF	TGCGCCAGCAGCCAAGCAGGGGGCTCTGGGGCCAACGTCCTGACTTTC
TRBD1	14	.	TRBV7-9	TRBJ1-2	CASSLAAGGYGYTF	TGTGCCAGCAGCTTAGCGGCAGGGGGCTATGGCTACACCTTC
.	14	many	TRBV29-1	TRBJ2-5	CSVYGVGSSETQYF	TGCAGCGTTTACGGAGTTGGGTCGTCAGAGACCCAGTACTTC
.	16	few	TRBV6-1	TRBJ2-6	CASSAGSGSGANVLTF	TGTGCCAGCAGTGCCGGGAGTGGGTCTGGGGCCAACGTCCTGACTTTC
TRBD1	16	.	TRBV2	TRBJ2-1	CASRPGTGGSYNEQFF	TGTGCCAGCAGACCCGGGACAGGGGGGTCCTACAATGAGCAGTTCTTC
TRBD2	16	few	TRBV4-2	TRBJ2-1	CASSQDLAGGLLEQFF	TGTGCCAGCAGCCAAGATCTAGCGGGAGGGCTCTTGGAGCAGTTCTTC
TRBD2	15	many	TRBV20-1	TRBJ2-3	CSAEITGREVGTQYF	TGCAGTGCCGAAATTACTGGACGGGAGGTCGGTACGCAGTATTTT